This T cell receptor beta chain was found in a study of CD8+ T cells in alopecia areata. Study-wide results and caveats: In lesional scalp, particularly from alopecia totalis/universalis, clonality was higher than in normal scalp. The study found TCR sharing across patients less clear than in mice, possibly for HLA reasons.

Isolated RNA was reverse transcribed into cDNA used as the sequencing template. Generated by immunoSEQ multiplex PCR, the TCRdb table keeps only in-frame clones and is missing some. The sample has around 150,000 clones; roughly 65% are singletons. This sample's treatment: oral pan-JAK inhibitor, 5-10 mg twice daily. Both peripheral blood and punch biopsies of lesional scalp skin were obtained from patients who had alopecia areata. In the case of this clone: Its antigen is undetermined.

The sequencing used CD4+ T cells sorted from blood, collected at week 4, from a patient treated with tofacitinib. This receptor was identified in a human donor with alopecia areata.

The CDR3 nucleotides are TGTGCCAGCAAGAGGGACACATGGGATGAAAAACTGTTTTTT. Its protein is CASKRDTWDEKLFF. This chain uses TRBV2 with TRBJ1-4; D possibly corresponds to TRBD1 (6 bases). Trimming cost V 7 bases and J 6 bases, with 15 bases left between them. Germline V gives CDR1 SNHLY, CDR2 FYNNEI. The CDR3 consists of 14 residues.